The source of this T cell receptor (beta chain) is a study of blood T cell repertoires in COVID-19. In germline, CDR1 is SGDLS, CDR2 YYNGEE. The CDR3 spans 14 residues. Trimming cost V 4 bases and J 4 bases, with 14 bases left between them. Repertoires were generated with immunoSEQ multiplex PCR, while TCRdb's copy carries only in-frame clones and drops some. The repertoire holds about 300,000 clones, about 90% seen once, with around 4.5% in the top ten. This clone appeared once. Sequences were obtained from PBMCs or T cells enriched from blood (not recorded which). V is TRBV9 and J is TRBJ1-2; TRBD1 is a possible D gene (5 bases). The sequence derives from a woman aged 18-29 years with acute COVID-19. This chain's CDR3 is CASSPGGRFYGYTF. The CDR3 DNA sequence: TGTGCCAGCAGCCCCGGGGGACGTTTCTATGGCTACACCTTC.